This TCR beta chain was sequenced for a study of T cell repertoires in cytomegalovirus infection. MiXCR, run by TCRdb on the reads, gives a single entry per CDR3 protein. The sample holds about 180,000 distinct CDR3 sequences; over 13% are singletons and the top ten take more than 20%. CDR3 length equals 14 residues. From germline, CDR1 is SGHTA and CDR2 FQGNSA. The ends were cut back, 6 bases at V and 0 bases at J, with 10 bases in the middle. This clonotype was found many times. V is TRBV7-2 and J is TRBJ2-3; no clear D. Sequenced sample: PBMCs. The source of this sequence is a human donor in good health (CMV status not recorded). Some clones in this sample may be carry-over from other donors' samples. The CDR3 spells CASSVWGSTDTQYF. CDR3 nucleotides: TGTGCCAGCAGTGTGTGGGGAAGCACAGATACGCAGTATTTT.